A selection of T cell receptor beta chains follows, all from one sample in a study of identifying expanded T cells in peripheral blood. Using immunoSEQ multiplex PCR, the repertoire was profiled, and TCRdb retains in-frame clones only, with some absent. The sample records 70,000 or so clones, roughly 90% being singletons. Input material: blood. These receptors were collected from a person between 18 and 70 years old in good health. The CDR3 runs from the conserved cysteine through the conserved F or W. Each record gives: V gene, D gene, clone size, J gene, CDR3 DNA, CDR3 protein. The D gene is left open where the match is weak. The size of a clone is reported for some rows only, either as once, few or many, or as a class for expanded clones.

>TRBV18|TRBD2|NA|TRBJ2-5
TGTGCCAGCTCACCACCGGCTAGCGGGTTTCAAGAGACCCAGTACTTC
CASSPPASGFQETQYF
>TRBV15|NA|NA|TRBJ1-2
TGTGCCACCAGCCCAGGCGGGTTCAACTATGGCTACACCTTC
CATSPGGFNYGYTF
>TRBV13|NA|NA|TRBJ2-1
TGTGCCAGCAGCTCCTTCGGGGTGAGGCCTGAGCAGTTCTTC
CASSSFGVRPEQFF
>TRBV11-2|NA|NA|TRBJ2-2
TGTGCCAGCAGCCCTCTAGCCCTGGCGAACACCGGGGAGCTGTTTTTT
CASSPLALANTGELFF
>TRBV13|TRBD1|NA|TRBJ2-1
TGTGCCAGCAGCTCTCCCGACAGGGCTCTCCGGCAGTTCTTC
CASSSPDRALRQFF
>TRBV6-1|NA|NA|TRBJ1-3
TGTGCCAGCAGTTTGGCGACTGGAAACACCATATATTTT
CASSLATGNTIYF
>TRBV4-1|NA|NA|TRBJ2-7
TGCGCCAGCAGCCAGCCCGACAGGCCCAACGAGCAGTACTTC
CASSQPDRPNEQYF
>TRBV18|TRBD1|NA|TRBJ2-7
TGTGCCAGCTCACCACCGGTGGGACAGGGGGGTTTGAAGTACTTC
CASSPPVGQGGLKYF
>TRBV19|NA|NA|TRBJ2-7
TGTGCCAGTAGTATAGCGGACTCCTTCCCCTACGAGCAGTACTTC
CASSIADSFPYEQYF
>TRBV2|TRBD1|NA|TRBJ2-1
TGTGCCAGCAGTGAAGGGCAGGGGGCTATTCAGTTCTTC
CASSEGQGAIQFF
>TRBV19|TRBD1|NA|TRBJ1-2
TGTGCCAGTACTTCAACAGGGGGCTCCGGCTACACCTTC
CASTSTGGSGYTF
>TRBV7-2|NA|NA|TRBJ2-7
TGTGCCAGCAGCTTAGCGGGGTTTGGAAACTACGAGCAGTACTTC
CASSLAGFGNYEQYF
>TRBV9|NA|NA|TRBJ2-3
TGTGCCAGCAGCATCGAAGCTCTCTCAGATACGCAGTATTTT
CASSIEALSDTQYF
>TRBV7-8|TRBD1|NA|TRBJ1-3
TGTGCCAGCAGCTTAGAGGCGCGGGACAGGGGCCGTTTTTCTGGAAACACCATATATTTT
CASSLEARDRGRFSGNTIYF
>TRBV6-1|NA|NA|TRBJ1-1
TGTGCCAGCAGTGAGTGGACTGAAGCTTTCTTT
CASSEWTEAFF
>TRBV28|NA|NA|TRBJ2-5
TGTGCCAGCAGTTCCAGGGCAGGGCCGGAGGCACAAGAGACCCAGTACTTC
CASSSRAGPEAQETQYF
>TRBV11-2|TRBD2|NA|TRBJ2-5
TGTGCCAGCAGCTTAGTTCTAGCGGGAGAGACCCAGTACTTC
CASSLVLAGETQYF
>TRBV18|NA|NA|TRBJ2-6
TGTGCCAGCTCACGGGGGAGTCTTCTTTCTGGGGCCAACGTCCTGACTTTC
CASSRGSLLSGANVLTF
>TRBV6-1|NA|NA|TRBJ2-5
TGTGCCAGCCAACATAGGGATGAGACCCAGTACTTC
CASQHRDETQYF
>TRBV2|TRBD2|NA|TRBJ2-1
TGTGCCGGAAAGGGACTAGCGGGTAGGAATGAGCAGTTCTTC
CAGKGLAGRNEQFF
>TRBV28|TRBD2|NA|TRBJ2-4
TGTGCCAGCAGTCCTTGGCGGGGGGATGGGAACATTCAGTACTTC
CASSPWRGDGNIQYF
>TRBV30|TRBD1|NA|TRBJ1-6
TGTGCCTGGAGTGAGGGGGCCGGCGGAAATTCACCCCTCCACTTT
CAWSEGAGGNSPLHF
>TRBV10-3|NA|NA|TRBJ2-2
TGTGCCATCAGTGAGGCTCAAACCGGGGAGCTGTTTTTT
CAISEAQTGELFF
>TRBV6-5|NA|once|TRBJ1-1
TGTGCCAGCAGTTTAGAGGGTTTCACTGAAGCTTTCTTT
CASSLEGFTEAFF
>TRBV12-5|TRBD2|NA|TRBJ2-3
TGTGCTAGTGGTTTGGTATTCCTTAGCGGGGGGCCGGGGGGTTGGACAGATACGCAGTATTTT
CASGLVFLSGGPGGWTDTQYF
>TRBV5-8|TRBD1|few|TRBJ2-2
TGTGCCAGCAGCTTTGGGGACAGGCCGACCGGGGAGCTGTTTTTT
CASSFGDRPTGELFF
>TRBV11-2|NA|NA|TRBJ2-7
TGTGCCAGCAGCGAAGCCTACGAGCAGTACTTC
CASSEAYEQYF
>TRBV28|NA|NA|TRBJ1-4
TGTGCCAGCAGTTTACAATTGGGGGTGGAAAAACTGTTTTTT
CASSLQLGVEKLFF
>TRBV9|TRBD1|NA|TRBJ1-1
TGTGCCAGCAGCGGAGGGGGCTCAAACACTGAAGCTTTCTTT
CASSGGGSNTEAFF
>TRBV6-1|NA|NA|TRBJ1-3
TGTGCCAGCAGTGGCCAACAGGGTTCTGGAAACACCATATATTTT
CASSGQQGSGNTIYF
>TRBV9|NA|NA|TRBJ2-6
TGTGCCAGCAGCGTAAGTCCCCACAGAAGGGCGGCTGGGGCCAACGTCCTGACTTTC
CASSVSPHRRAAGANVLTF
>TRBV7-3|TRBD2|NA|TRBJ2-1
TGTGCCAGCAGCTTCAGACCGGGACTAGCGGGAGGGGGCTCCTACAATGAGCAGTTCTTC
CASSFRPGLAGGGSYNEQFF
>TRBV9|NA|NA|TRBJ2-3
TGTGCCAGCAGCGTAGTTGGGGGATTCGTCACAGATACGCAGTATTTT
CASSVVGGFVTDTQYF
>TRBV20-1|NA|NA|TRBJ2-2
TGCAGTGCGCCTAACGTCGGGGAGCTGTTTTTT
CSAPNVGELFF
>TRBV6-5|TRBD1|NA|TRBJ2-3
TGTGCCAGCAGTTCTGACAGGGGGGTTAAAGATACGCAGTATTTT
CASSSDRGVKDTQYF
>TRBV19|NA|NA|TRBJ1-3
TGTGCCAGTAGTATCCGTCCCGACTCTGGAAACACCATATATTTT
CASSIRPDSGNTIYF
>TRBV15|NA|NA|TRBJ1-2
TGTGCCACATCTTTAGGTAACTATGGCTACACCTTC
CATSLGNYGYTF
>TRBV4-1|NA|NA|TRBJ2-5
TGCGCCAGCAGCCAAGAAACGGCAGGGCGGGAGACCCAGTACTTC
CASSQETAGRETQYF
>TRBV9|NA|NA|TRBJ1-2
TGTGCCAGCAGCCCCAAGAGGATGACGGGTGGCTACACCTTC
CASSPKRMTGGYTF
>TRBV13|TRBD1|NA|TRBJ2-5
TGTGCCAGCAGCTCAAGACAGGGTTGGGAGACCCAGTACTTC
CASSSRQGWETQYF
>TRBV6-5|TRBD1|NA|TRBJ1-2
TGTGCCAGCAGTGGGGGACAGGGGAGATATGGCTACACCTTC
CASSGGQGRYGYTF
>TRBV10-1|TRBD2|once|TRBJ2-2
TGCGCCAGCAGTCCACACAAGCGGGAGGGCCGGGCCGGGGAGCTGTTTTTT
CASSPHKREGRAGELFF
>TRBV6-5|TRBD1|NA|TRBJ1-1
TGTGCCAGCAGGAAACAGGGGGGGAACACTGAAGCTTTCTTT
CASRKQGGNTEAFF
>TRBV7-3|NA|NA|TRBJ2-2
TGTGCCAGCAGCCTTAGCAGCGGCACCGGGGAGCTGTTTTTT
CASSLSSGTGELFF
>TRBV25-1|NA|once|TRBJ2-5
TGTGCCAGCAGTGAGTGGGGGCAAAGTAAGGAGACCCAGTACTTC
CASSEWGQSKETQYF
>TRBV6-1|NA|NA|TRBJ2-4
TGTGCCAGCAGTGAAATGGACAGTTCAGCCAAAAACATTCAGTACTTC
CASSEMDSSAKNIQYF
>TRBV10-3|TRBD1|NA|TRBJ1-2
TGTGCCATCAGTGCGGGACAGAGCGGGGTCACCTTC
CAISAGQSGVTF
>TRBV19|TRBD1|NA|TRBJ2-5
TGTGCCAGTACCGACCCGGGACAGGGGGCCGAGACCCAGTACTTC
CASTDPGQGAETQYF
>TRBV18|NA|NA|TRBJ1-2
TGTGCCAGCTCACCTTTCGAGGGGCAAGGCTACACCTTC
CASSPFEGQGYTF
>TRBV10-2|NA|NA|TRBJ2-7
TGCGCCAGTGCCGGGACACCACTCTACGAGCAGTACTTC
CASAGTPLYEQYF
>TRBV27|NA|NA|TRBJ2-1
TGTGCCAGCCGCCGGGGCTACAATGAGCAGTTCTTC
CASRRGYNEQFF
>TRBV18|TRBD2|NA|TRBJ2-3
TGTGCCAGCTCACCAACACTAGCGGGAGGAAGCACAGATACGCAGTATTTT
CASSPTLAGGSTDTQYF
>TRBV6-5|NA|NA|TRBJ2-1
TGTGCCAGCAGTTACGGGTCCGGGGGCGGTTACAATGAGCAGTTCTTC
CASSYGSGGGYNEQFF